This record looks at one T cell receptor (beta chain) sequence and its context. What it recognizes is unknown. This CDR3 has 13 amino acids. The V end was cut by 6 bases, the J end by 1 base, with 9 bases between. The germline CDR1 and CDR2 sequences are ENHRY and SYGVKD. This sample stems from a study of cytomegalovirus exposure and HLA in healthy donors. General study findings and limits: Among CMV-associated TCR beta chains, most appeared HLA-restricted in a later analysis. Being indistinguishable, some V segments were excluded, TRBV6-2 and TRBV6-3 among them. Diagnosis of cytomegalovirus status made by the classifier reportedly showed high specificity and sensitivity.

Although they were nominally healthy when sampled, donors likely had unrecorded immune exposures. PCR was performed using 60 Vbeta and 13 Jbeta primers. The data were produced by immunoSEQ multiplex PCR, yet TCRdb's version contains in-frame clones alone and is incomplete. The sample shows 150,000 or so clones, just under 75% of them seen only once. Sequencing used PBMCs. The TCR was taken from a woman under 30 in good health and CMV-seronegative. This sequence joins TRBV10-3 and TRBJ2-5; TRBD1 is a possible D gene (6 bases). This chain's CDR3 is CAISGDTQETQYF. CDR3 bases: TGTGCCATCAGCGGGGACACCCAAGAGACCCAGTACTTC.